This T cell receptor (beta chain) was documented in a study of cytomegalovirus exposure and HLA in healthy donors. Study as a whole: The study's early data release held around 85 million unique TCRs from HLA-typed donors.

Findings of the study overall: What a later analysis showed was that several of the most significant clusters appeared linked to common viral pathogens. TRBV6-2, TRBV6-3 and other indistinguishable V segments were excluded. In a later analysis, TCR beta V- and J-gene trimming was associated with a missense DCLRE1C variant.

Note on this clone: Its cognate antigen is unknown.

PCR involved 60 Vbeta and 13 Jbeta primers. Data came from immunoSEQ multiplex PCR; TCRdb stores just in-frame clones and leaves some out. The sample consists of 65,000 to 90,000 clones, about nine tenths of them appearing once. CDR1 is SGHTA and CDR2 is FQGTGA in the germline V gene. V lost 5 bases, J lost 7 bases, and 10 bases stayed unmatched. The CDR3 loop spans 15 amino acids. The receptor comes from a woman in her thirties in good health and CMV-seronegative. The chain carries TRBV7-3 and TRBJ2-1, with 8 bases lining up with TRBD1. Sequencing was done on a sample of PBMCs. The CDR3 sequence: CASSRDGQGMNEQFF. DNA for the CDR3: TGTGCCAGCAGCCGGGATGGACAGGGTATGAATGAGCAGTTCTTC.